Following are 20 T cell receptor beta chains from one sample sequenced in a study of blood T cell repertoires in COVID-19. Using immunoSEQ multiplex PCR, the repertoire was profiled, and TCRdb retains in-frame clones only, with some absent. The profile covers approximately 250,000 clones, with 70% to 90% appearing a single time and roughly 4% taken by the ten largest. The specimen sequenced was PBMCs or T cells enriched from blood (not recorded which). The source is a young woman with acute COVID-19.

The chain has TRBV6-5 and TRBJ2-2; 7 nucleotides match TRBD1. Germline V gene sequence: CDR1 MNHEY, CDR2 SVGAGI. The CDR3 is 13 residues long. The junction had 13 bases not matched to a gene; V was cut back by 8 bases and J by 13 bases. The DNA of the CDR3 is TGTGCCAGCGCGGACCCGCAGGGGGAAGGGCTGTTTTTT. This encodes CASADPQGEGLFF.

For the CDR3, the DNA is TGTGCCAGCAGGCCGACCAGGGGGCGAGCTTTCTTT. Residues: CASRPTRGRAFF. The rearrangement links TRBV2 to TRBJ1-1, with 8 positions matching TRBD1. The germline CDR1 and CDR2 sequences are SNHLY and FYNNEI. The CDR3 covers 12 residues. The junction had 7 bases not matched to a gene; V was cut back by 6 bases and J by 10 bases.

The chain is built from TRBV5-6 and TRBJ2-2; 11 bases line up with TRBD2. The CDR3 has 16 residues. Trimming at V came to 4 bases and at J to 7 bases, leaving 9 bases not matched to a gene. Per the germline V gene, CDR1 is SGHDT and CDR2 is YYEEEE. The CDR3 spells CASSAVAGGPVGELFF. CDR3 DNA sequence: TGTGCCAGCAGCGCCGTAGCGGGAGGGCCTGTCGGGGAGCTGTTTTTT.

The chain uses TRBV19 and TRBJ2-7; a possible D gene is TRBD1 (6 bases). CDR1 LNHDA and CDR2 SQIVND come from the germline V gene (reference sequence). Deletions cut 5 bases from V and 6 bases from J, with 14 bases between. CDR3 length: 13 residues. CDR3 residues: CASSSGDSSEQYF. DNA of the CDR3: TGTGCCAGTAGTTCAGGGGATAGTTCCGAGCAGTACTTC.

This sequence joins TRBV9 and TRBJ2-1; 7 nucleotides agree with TRBD2. Germline lookup yields CDR1 SGDLS and CDR2 YYNGEE. The ends lost 2 bases at V and 4 bases at J; junction bases unmatched: 6. The CDR3 is 15 residues long. The CDR3 coding sequence is TGTGCCAGCAGCGTCCAGCGGGAAACGTACAATGAGCAGTTCTTC. This sequence encodes CASSVQRETYNEQFF.

The gene calls are TRBV12-3 or TRBV12-4 and TRBJ2-7, with D unresolved. The CDR3 runs to 12 residues. The V gene lost 3 bases and the J gene lost 3 bases, with 6 bases spanning the gap. CDR3 DNA sequence: TGTGCCAGCAGTTTGAGGAGCTACGAGCAGTACTTC. Encoded protein: CASSLRSYEQYF.

Only a few counts were recorded for this clone. The gene calls are TRBV7-6 and TRBJ2-7; possibly TRBD1 for D (5 bases). V dropped 0 bases and J dropped 3 bases, with 21 bases sitting between them. Per germline, CDR1 SGHVS and CDR2 FNYEAQ. There are 18 residues in the CDR3. CDR3 protein: CASSLALQGRTPLYEQYF. The CDR3 DNA sequence: TGTGCCAGCAGCTTAGCCCTGCAAGGCAGGACACCTCTCTACGAGCAGTACTTC.

V gene TRBV5-4 combines with J gene TRBJ2-5; 8 positions match TRBD2. V lost 4 bases, J lost 3 bases, and 14 bases stayed unmatched. CDR3 size: 17 residues. Germline-derived CDR1 and CDR2 are SGHNT and YYREEE (reference sequence). The CDR3 DNA reads as TGTGCCAGCAGCAGGGATTCCGGGACTAGTAGGGAAGAGACCCAGTACTTC. Protein product: CASSRDSGTSREETQYF.

The CDR3 DNA is TGTGCCAGCAGCCCTTCTTGGACAGGGGGCTCACCCCTCCACTTT. Translated: CASSPSWTGGSPLHF. V usage is TRBV4-2 and J usage is TRBJ1-6, with 11 bases lining up with TRBD1. The junction had 6 bases not matched to a gene; V was cut back by 4 bases and J by 10 bases. Germline loops: CDR1 LGHNA, CDR2 YNFKEQ. The CDR3 is 15 residues long.

The chain links TRBV5-4 to TRBJ2-1; maybe TRBD2 (7 bases). CDR3 length: 16 amino acids. V dropped 3 bases and J dropped 4 bases, with 17 bases sitting between them. The germline V gene has CDR1 SGHNT and CDR2 YYREEE (reference sequence). As DNA, the CDR3 is TGTGCCAGCAGCTGGGGGGGCGATGGTCAATACAATGAGCAGTTCTTC. Protein product: CASSWGGDGQYNEQFF. Together with reference TRBV5-4 and TRBJ2-1, the CDR3 gives the full variable domain: ETGVTQSPTHLIKTRGQQVTLRCSSQSGHNTVSWYQQALGQGPQFIFQYYREEENGRGNFPPRFSGLQFPNYSSELNVNALELDDSALYLCASSWGGDGQYNEQFFGPGTRLTVL.

The chain employs TRBV19 and TRBJ2-1, with a possible D match to TRBD1 (6 bases). The germline V and J ends were trimmed by 1 base and 4 bases, with 11 bases remaining between them. The CDR3 is 15 residues long. CDR1 is LNHDA and CDR2 is SQIVND in the germline V gene (reference sequence). The chain's CDR3 is CASSIAGTNYNEQFF. The DNA of the CDR3 is TGTGCCAGTAGTATAGCGGGGACAAATTACAATGAGCAGTTCTTC.

The sample holds one count of this clone. V usage is TRBV3-1 (or the pseudogene TRBV3-2) and J usage is TRBJ2-1, with D possibly being TRBD2 (6 bases). The CDR3 sequence is 14 residues long. Germline loops: CDR1 LGHDT, CDR2 YNNKEL (reference sequence). V lost 1 base and J 2 bases, leaving 6 bases between the germline ends. The DNA of the CDR3 is TGTGCCAGCAGCCAAGCGGGGGCCTACAATGAGCAGTTCTTC. This codes for CASSQAGAYNEQFF.

For the CDR3, the DNA is TGTGCCAGCAGTTTATTCCTAGCAGGGACCCAGTACTTC. This codes for CASSLFLAGTQYF. The chain has TRBV28 and TRBJ2-5, with D possibly being TRBD2 (5 bases). The CDR3 consists of 13 residues. Trimming removed 1 base from V and 7 bases from J, with 10 bases in between. Germline loops: CDR1 MDHEN, CDR2 SYDVKM.

The V and J genes are TRBV6-5 and TRBJ2-7, with 7 bases lining up with TRBD1. This CDR3 comprises 15 residues. Germline CDR1 MNHEY, CDR2 SVGAGI. The J segment lost 6 bases and the V segment lost 5 bases, leaving 13 bases of the junction unmatched. CDR3 bases: TGTGCCAGCAGTCAACAGACAGGGACCCGATCCGAGCAGTACTTC. Protein: CASSQQTGTRSEQYF.

CDR3 protein: CASSLTGALYGYTF. CDR3 in DNA: TGTGCCAGCAGTTTGACAGGCGCCTTGTATGGCTACACCTTC. The chain couples TRBV27 to TRBJ1-2, with D perhaps matching TRBD1 (6 bases). The germline V and J ends were trimmed by 3 bases and 5 bases, with 13 bases remaining between them. This CDR3 has 14 amino acids. The V gene's germline CDR1 is MNHEY and CDR2 SMNVEV (reference sequence).

The chain joins TRBV6-5 to TRBJ2-1; a weak D match, TRBD2 (6 bases). The CDR3 consists of 14 residues. Germline V gene sequence: CDR1 MNHEY, CDR2 SVGAGI. The germline V and J ends were trimmed by 5 bases and 5 bases, with 13 bases remaining between them. CDR3 sequence: CASSQAGGDNEQFF. CDR3 coding DNA: TGTGCCAGCAGTCAGGCCGGAGGGGACAATGAGCAGTTCTTC.

The chain carries TRBV7-9 and TRBJ1-4, with D possibly being TRBD1 (5 bases). This CDR3 contains 15 residues. The V gene's germline CDR1 is SEHNR and CDR2 FQNEAQ (reference sequence). The V and J ends lost 1 base and 5 bases respectively, with 11 bases between them. The CDR3 sequence is CASSLVGDWNEKLFF. Here the CDR3 DNA reads TGTGCCAGCAGCTTAGTAGGGGATTGGAATGAAAAACTGTTTTTT.

The chain couples TRBV27 to TRBJ2-1; tentative D call: TRBD2 (5 bases). This CDR3 spans 12 amino acids. Germline values: CDR1 MNHEY, CDR2 SMNVEV (reference sequence). The germline V and J ends were trimmed by 4 bases and 10 bases, with 11 bases remaining between them. CDR3 DNA sequence: TGTGCCAGCAGTTCCCCCCCTAGCGAGCAGTTCTTC. Translation gives CASSSPPSEQFF.

Concerning this clone itself: This specimen includes other DNA sequences encoding the same CDR3. The chain uses TRBV27 and TRBJ2-3; D call uncertain. CDR1 and CDR2 from the germline V gene are MNHEY and SMNVEV (reference sequence). CDR3 length: 14 residues. Trimming removed 4 bases from V and 2 bases from J, with 10 bases in between. The chain's CDR3 is CASSSGSSTDTQYF. CDR3 nucleotide sequence: TGTGCCAGCAGTTCCGGGTCTTCCACAGATACGCAGTATTTT.

V is TRBV4-1 and J is TRBJ2-3; no reliable D call. Germline V gene lookup returns CDR1 MGHRA and CDR2 YSYEKL. Between the trimmed V and J ends, which lost 0 bases and 2 bases, there was a span of 6 bases. This CDR3 has 14 residues. Here the CDR3 reads CASSQDPFTDTQYF. In DNA, the CDR3 is TGCGCCAGCAGCCAAGACCCCTTCACAGATACGCAGTATTTT.